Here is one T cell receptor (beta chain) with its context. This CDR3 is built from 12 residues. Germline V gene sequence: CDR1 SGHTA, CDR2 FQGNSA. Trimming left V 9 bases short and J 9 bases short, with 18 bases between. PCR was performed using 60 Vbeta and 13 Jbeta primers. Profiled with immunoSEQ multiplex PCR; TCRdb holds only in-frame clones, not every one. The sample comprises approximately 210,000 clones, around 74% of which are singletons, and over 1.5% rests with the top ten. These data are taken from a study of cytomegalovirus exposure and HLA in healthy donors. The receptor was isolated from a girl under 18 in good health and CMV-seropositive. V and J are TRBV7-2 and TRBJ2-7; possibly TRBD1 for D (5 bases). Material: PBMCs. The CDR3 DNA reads TGTGCCAGTCGCTCCGGACACTCCGGGCAGTACTTC. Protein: CASRSGHSGQYF.